The clone carrying this TCR beta chain was found many times. MiXCR was run by TCRdb on the RT-PCR reads, yielding one entry per CDR3 protein. The sample consists of some 570,000 distinct CDR3 sequences, 10% to 12% of them appearing once. This specimen comes from a study of response to subunit inactivated influenza vaccine. Trimming took off 3 bases at V and 4 bases at J, with 7 bases between the two ends. The CDR3 has 12 residues. CDR1 and CDR2 (germline): DFQATT, SNEGSKA (reference sequence). These data were also filed under a second study, of T cells expressing NK-cell markers. That publication notes: The authors made TCR beta cDNA libraries by 5'RACE template switching. This switching added a universal primer site and UMIs. Seven of the eight sequenced donors were classified as HCMV-seropositive, and one was classified as seronegative. Each of roughly six donors carried dominant NKG2C+ clonotypes accounting for about 1.0-7.0% of CD8+ T cells. In a handful of donors, dominant clonotypes made up 28.3-60.1% of CD3+CD56-NKG2C+ cells. Clones of NKG2C+ T cells that had expanded were of unclear HCMV specificity.

The TCR comes from a man aged 45-60 years who received an inactivated influenza vaccine. The sequenced sample was PBMCs from blood, obtained on the day of vaccination. This chain connects TRBV20-1 to TRBJ2-1; D ambiguous. The CDR3 spells CSASTEYNEQFF. The CDR3, as DNA: TGCAGTGCTAGCACAGAATACAATGAGCAGTTCTTC.